Listed below are T cell receptor beta chains from one sample, sequenced in a study of blood T cell repertoires in COVID-19. Only in-frame clones appear in the TCRdb table, and some are missing; sequencing was by immunoSEQ multiplex PCR. Among about 42,000 clones, 70% to 90% were seen once, and the ten largest hold 5.4%. Sequenced sample: peripheral blood. These receptors were taken from a man between 50 and 59 years old with active COVID-19. CDR3s include the opening cysteine and the closing phenylalanine or tryptophan. The D gene is left open where the match is weak. Clone size is shown for a subset of rows, as once, few, many or a class of expanded clone.

clone_size j_call d_call cdr3_length v_call cdr3_aa cdr3_nt
NA TRBJ2-1 TRBD2 17 TRBV24-1 CATSAGSGRYSYNEQFF TGTGCCACCAGTGCGGGTAGCGGGAGGTACTCCTACAATGAGCAGTTCTTC
few TRBJ1-1 NA 16 TRBV28 CASSPNTGTPNTEAFF TGTGCCAGCAGTCCAAACACCGGGACACCGAACACTGAAGCTTTCTTT
NA TRBJ2-3 TRBD2 17 TRBV5-1 CASSLEWTSGSTDTQYF TGCGCCAGCAGCTTGGAATGGACTAGCGGGAGCACAGATACGCAGTATTTT
NA TRBJ2-1 TRBD2 14 TRBV5-8 CASLGTSGHNEQFF TGTGCCAGCTTGGGAACTAGCGGTCACAATGAGCAGTTCTTC
NA TRBJ2-2 TRBD2 16 TRBV7-2 CASSLARPGGTGELFF TGTGCCAGCAGCTTAGCACGACCGGGGGGGACCGGGGAGCTGTTTTTT
NA TRBJ2-3 TRBD2 19 TRBV5-6 CASSLAWRGGLGGTDTQYF TGTGCCAGCAGCTTGGCCTGGCGGGGGGGCCTCGGCGGCACAGATACGCAGTATTTT
NA TRBJ2-5 TRBD1 17 TRBV19 CASANSRGDRSPETQYF TGTGCCAGTGCAAACTCTAGGGGGGACAGGTCGCCGGAGACCCAGTACTTC
NA TRBJ1-2 NA 14 TRBV3-1/TRBV3-2 CASSQVGGNYGYTF TGTGCCAGCAGCCAAGTAGGAGGAAACTATGGCTACACCTTC
once TRBJ2-5 TRBD1 16 TRBV7-6 CASSLGSGQGVETQYF TGTGCCAGCAGCTTAGGTTCGGGACAGGGTGTTGAGACCCAGTACTTC
once TRBJ2-7 NA 13 TRBV3-1/TRBV3-2 CASSQDRRYEQYF TGTGCCAGCAGCCAAGACAGGCGATACGAGCAGTACTTC
NA TRBJ2-7 TRBD1 15 TRBV24-1 CATSDQTGRFGEQYF TGTGCCACCAGTGACCAGACAGGGAGATTTGGCGAGCAGTACTTC
once TRBJ2-7 NA 12 TRBV18 CASSTASYEQYF TGTGCCAGCTCCACTGCATCCTACGAGCAGTACTTC
NA TRBJ1-5 NA 15 TRBV7-2 CASSFWAAPNQPQHF TGTGCCAGCAGCTTTTGGGCAGCCCCCAATCAGCCCCAGCATTTT
once TRBJ2-5 NA 13 TRBV29-1 CSVEERQGWAQYF TGCAGCGTTGAAGAACGTCAGGGGTGGGCCCAGTACTTC
once TRBJ2-2 NA 12 TRBV2 CASSGGAGELFF TGTGCCAGCAGTGGGGGGGCCGGGGAGCTGTTTTTT
NA TRBJ2-2 NA 16 TRBV27 CASSGVGAGVTGELFF TGTGCCAGCAGTGGCGTTGGGGCCGGTGTCACCGGGGAGCTGTTTTTT
NA TRBJ2-2 TRBD2 18 TRBV6-2/TRBV6-3 CAGSYWLAGGPSTGELFF TGTGCCGGCAGTTACTGGCTAGCGGGGGGGCCGAGCACCGGGGAGCTGTTTTTT
NA TRBJ2-5 TRBD2 18 TRBV5-6 CASSRRRSAGVSQETQYF TGTGCCAGCAGCCGTCGACGGTCTGCGGGAGTATCCCAAGAGACCCAGTACTTC
NA TRBJ2-3 TRBD2 16 TRBV5-1 CASSPATSGGADTQYF TGCGCCAGCAGCCCGGCTACTAGCGGGGGGGCAGATACGCAGTATTTT
once TRBJ2-1 TRBD2 15 TRBV19 CASSTGTSVYNEQFF TGTGCCAGTAGTACCGGGACTAGCGTGTACAATGAGCAGTTCTTC
NA TRBJ2-1 TRBD2 15 TRBV2 CASSEATSGVVQQFF TGTGCCAGCAGTGAAGCGACTAGCGGGGTAGTCCAGCAGTTCTTC
NA TRBJ1-3 NA 18 TRBV9 CASSAQSRGGFSGNTIYF TGTGCCAGCAGCGCACAATCGAGAGGGGGATTCTCTGGAAACACCATATATTTT
NA TRBJ2-2 NA 15 TRBV7-2 CASSLVTPGTGELFF TGTGCCAGCAGCTTAGTTACCCCGGGCACCGGGGAGCTGTTTTTT
NA TRBJ2-5 TRBD2 14 TRBV6-5 CASSPLGLVKTQYF TGTGCCAGCAGTCCACTGGGACTAGTCAAGACCCAGTACTTC
once TRBJ2-6 TRBD1 21 TRBV4-1 CASSRSVPSRTGLYRANVLTF TGCGCCAGCAGCCGCAGTGTCCCGTCAAGGACAGGCCTTTATAGGGCCAACGTCCTGACTTTC
NA TRBJ2-5 NA 18 TRBV5-1 CASSPLWEVGAGLETQYF TGCGCCAGCAGCCCGCTCTGGGAGGTGGGAGCAGGGCTAGAGACCCAGTACTTC
NA TRBJ2-1 TRBD2 14 TRBV29-1 CSVRTSGRYNEQFF TGCAGCGTACGGACTAGCGGGAGATACAATGAGCAGTTCTTC
NA TRBJ1-4 NA 14 TRBV6-5 CASSTGRRNEKLFF TGTGCCAGCAGTACAGGGCGGCGAAATGAAAAACTGTTTTTT
NA TRBJ1-5 NA 12 TRBV28 CASGLFNQPQHF TGTGCCAGCGGACTTTTTAATCAGCCCCAGCATTTT
NA TRBJ2-7 NA 11 TRBV5-1 CASSGGLEQYF TGCGCCAGCTCTGGCGGGCTCGAGCAGTACTTC
NA TRBJ2-3 NA 15 TRBV28 CASSETRTSTDTQYF TGTGCCAGCAGTGAGACTAGGACGAGCACAGATACGCAGTATTTT
NA TRBJ2-3 TRBD2 15 TRBV13 CASSYRLAGGDTQYF TGTGCCAGCAGCTACCGACTAGCGGGAGGAGATACGCAGTATTTT
NA TRBJ1-6 TRBD1 13 TRBV27 CASSYRGNSPLHF TGTGCCAGCAGTTACAGGGGTAATTCACCCCTCCACTTT
NA TRBJ2-1 TRBD2 13 TRBV2 CASNSGGGLEQFF TGTGCCAGCAATAGCGGGGGTGGATTGGAGCAGTTCTTC
NA TRBJ2-7 NA 14 TRBV2 CASSAGVGPYEQYF TGTGCCAGCAGTGCAGGGGTAGGGCCCTACGAGCAGTACTTC
NA TRBJ2-5 NA 15 TRBV11-3 CASSLGNGGRETQYF TGTGCCAGCAGCCTAGGAAATGGAGGGAGAGAGACCCAGTACTTC